In its sample, the clone carrying this T cell receptor beta chain was seen many times. Its antigen is unknown. The data were obtained in a study of T-cell reconstitution after alpha-beta-depleted transplantation in children. Study-wide points: At one year after transplant, newly produced T cells mostly accounted for T-cell counts and diversity. The study reportedly traced alpha-beta T cells about two months after transplant to several hundred expanded graft clones. Surviving recipient T cells and thymic progenitors accounted for the high day-60 TCRbeta diversity observed in some patients.

J lost 5 bases, V lost 6 bases, and 12 bases had no gene match. CDR3 size: 15 residues. Germline lookup yields CDR1 SQVTM and CDR2 ANQGSEA. Construction of the TCRbeta library involved unique molecular identifiers. TCRdb re-derived calls from the PCR reads in MiXCR, one entry per CDR3 protein. The data contain 600,000 or so distinct CDR3 sequences, roughly 23% of them singletons. This sequence originates from a boy less than two years old who had a stem cell transplant for acute myeloid leukemia, so the T cells may come from the graft donor. The chain recombines TRBV29-1 with TRBJ2-5, with 10 bases lining up with TRBD2. This material consisted of PBMCs, mostly from graft donor cells, taken 360 days after TCRalphabeta/CD19-depleted stem cell transplant. CDR3 in DNA: TGCAGCGTGTTATTAAAGCGGGGGGGCCCTGAGACCCAGTACTTC. This translates into CSVLLKRGGPETQYF.